This record covers a single T cell receptor (beta chain). Trimming took 1 base from V and 6 from J, leaving 9 bases between them. The germline V gene encodes CDR1 SGHNT and CDR2 YENEEA. This CDR3 contains 14 residues. Donation came from healthy HIV-negative adults that had no recent acute infections or vaccinations. Among the donors, all were Caucasian adults who lived in Nashville, Tennessee. This sample is part of a study of shared clonotypes between healthy human individuals. Study as a whole: The study drew on a couple of women and three men aged 18 to 49 as donors.

Generated by immunoSEQ multiplex PCR, the TCRdb table keeps only in-frame clones and is missing some. The repertoire includes some 1.4 million clones, roughly 96% of them detected once, and over 1% sits in the top ten. Sequenced sample: naive CD4+ T cells sorted from blood. The subset: CD45RA+ positively selected. This chain links TRBV11-3 with TRBJ2-2; D might be TRBD2 (6 bases). This sequence was found in a man in his thirties or forties in good health. CDR3 nucleotide sequence: TGTGCCAGCAGCTTAGTCCGGGGGTCCGGGGAGCTGTTTTTT. Its protein product is CASSLVRGSGELFF.